This T cell receptor beta chain was sequenced in a study of blood T cells in healthy people across ages. General observations from the study: In the absence of known donor CMV status, changes in expanded clonotypes were possibly confounded.

Notes on this clonotype: Its specificity is not known.

Then a second PCR, running roughly 7 to 11 cycles, was carried out with a sample-barcoded 5' primer and a J-beta primer mix. A single record per CDR3 protein comes from TCRdb applying MiXCR to the 5' RACE reads. The sample yields 1.8 million or so distinct CDR3 sequences, roughly two fifths seen once. The CDR3 has 15 residues. V gave up 2 bases and J gave up 1 base, with 10 bases separating them. The germline gives CDR1 SGHRS, CDR2 YFSETQ. The sample was blood. The receptor was derived from a human donor in good health. The V call is TRBV5-1, the J call TRBJ2-1; D may be TRBD2 (5 bases). In DNA, the CDR3 is TGCGCCAGCAGCTTACGGTGGAGGTCCTACAATGAGCAGTTCTTC. This translates into CASSLRWRSYNEQFF.